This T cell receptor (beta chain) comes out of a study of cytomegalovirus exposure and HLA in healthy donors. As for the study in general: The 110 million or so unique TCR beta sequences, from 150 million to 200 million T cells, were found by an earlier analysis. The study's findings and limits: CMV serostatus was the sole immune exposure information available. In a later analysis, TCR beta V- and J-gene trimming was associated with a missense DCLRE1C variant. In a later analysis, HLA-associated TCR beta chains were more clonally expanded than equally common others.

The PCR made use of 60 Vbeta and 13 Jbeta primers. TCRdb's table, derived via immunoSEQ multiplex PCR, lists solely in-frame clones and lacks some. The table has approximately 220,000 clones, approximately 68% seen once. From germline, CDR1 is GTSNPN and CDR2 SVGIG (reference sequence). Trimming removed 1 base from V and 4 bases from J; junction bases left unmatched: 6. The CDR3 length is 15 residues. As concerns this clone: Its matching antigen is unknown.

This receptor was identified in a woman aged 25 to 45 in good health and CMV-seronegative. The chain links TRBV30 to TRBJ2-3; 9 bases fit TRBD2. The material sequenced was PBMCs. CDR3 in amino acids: CAWSGWRGGPDTQYF. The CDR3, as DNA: TGTGCCTGGAGTGGGTGGCGGGGGGGCCCAGATACGCAGTATTTT.